The present TCR beta chain was sequenced within a study of cytomegalovirus exposure and HLA in healthy donors (dated by TCRdb to about 2017). Some background on the complete study: According to an earlier analysis of a few hundred of the donors, about 170 million T cells yielded 90 million to 130 million unique TCR beta sequences and around 280 Gb of sequence data. A later analysis re-examined previously published TCR beta repertoires from 500 to 700 donors and added high-resolution HLA genotyping to investigate patterns of TCR occurrence. The study combined high-throughput TCR immunosequencing, statistical association of individual TCRs with disease status, and machine learning to predict cytomegalovirus infection status. Rather than using new phenotypic data, the later analysis identified candidate immune exposures from TCR beta sequences and from how often those sequences occurred across donors. Approximately 330 gigabases of sequencing data and roughly 81 million unique TCR sequences made up an early release that covered approximately 650 HLA-typed donors. Donor age, sex, ethnicity and CMV serostatus were compiled together with the repertoire data. Across approximately 400 genotyped donors of the cohort, an average of roughly 250,000 unique TCR beta nucleotide sequences per donor were sequenced, and approximately 17% of those sequences were non-productive. A later genetic analysis took genome-wide SNP genotypes for about 65% of the 666 donors and used that subset as a discovery cohort. Of the 300 to 450 genotyped donors, 81% fell in the genetic ancestry cluster associated with self-reported Caucasian donors. Roughly five DR-DQ haplotypes were treated as single units for association and clustering because of strong linkage in the cohort. All discovery cohort repertoires had been generated on a single sequencing platform. In addition to the first cohort of 666 subjects, a separate validation cohort of 120 different subjects was used. The T cell repertoires of about 700 subjects were profiled by immunosequencing and related to cytomegalovirus serostatus. An earlier analysis of a few hundred of the donors applied high-throughput TCR beta sequencing to assess whether each TCR beta V gene segment acted as functional or pseudogenic. Both class I and class II loci were covered by HLA typing, at four-digit resolution. The number of typed donors differed by locus: 629-630 for A, B, C, DRB1 and DQB1; roughly 510 for DQA1; fewer than 610 for DPA1; and some 430 for DPB1. The aim of the study was to test whether cataloging public T cell receptors could identify signatures of past pathogen exposure.

According to the germline V gene, CDR1 reads SGDLS and CDR2 reads YYNGEE. The cysteine opens and the phenylalanine closes a CDR3 of 13 amino acids. Solely the CDR3 DNA is kept, with 39 bases framed from the first base. The trim is 4 bases for V and 5 bases for J, with a gap of 12 bases between the germline ends. This clone was counted only a few times. Its recognized antigen is unknown. No much larger clone exists at a distance of one base, and base qualities are not known. The cohort consisted of 600 to 750 healthy bone marrow donors. All cohort members were sampled while nominally healthy, although unrecorded immune exposures were likely present. The donor tested CMV seronegative, placing the donor among the 352 seronegative members of the cohort. A peripheral blood sample was collected from each donor, and TCR beta sequencing was performed on peripheral blood mononuclear cells. The Qiagen DNeasy Blood Extraction Kit was used to extract genomic DNA from the blood cell samples.

Here is what the overall study found, with its caveats: The classifier was reported to diagnose cytomegalovirus status with high specificity and sensitivity in both the original cohort and the validation cohort. The earlier analysis of 587 of the donors excluded approximately 15 rarely observed V segments, including chromosome 9 orphons, because counts were too low. Sequencing depth was assumed to be roughly uniform across donors in the presence/absence analyses, though that assumption may not hold. The sequencing pipeline was judged likely to have produced a cluster of highly shared sequence variants as a technical artifact. An association between a missense DCLRE1C variant and V-gene and J-gene trimming of TCR beta chains was found in a later genetic analysis and replicated in an independent cohort. At a false discovery rate of 0.05, a later analysis linked under 20,000 TCR beta sequences to specific HLA alleles. Linkage disequilibrium might explain the correlated functional status among segregating V segments, but an unknown experimental factor could not be excluded. In a later analysis, most CMV-associated TCR beta chains were found to appear HLA-restricted, with HLA associations seemingly driven largely by CMV exposure. Only TCR beta chains were sequenced in this cohort, and the absence of alpha or paired-chain data limited detectable features. A later analysis reported that several top co-occurrence clusters appeared linked to parvovirus B19, influenza, CMV and Epstein-Barr virus. In an earlier analysis of around 600 of the donors, most TCR beta V segments appeared in productive rearrangements about 87% or about 30% of the time, broadly matching IMGT annotations. It was suggested by the authors that the approach could potentially be generalized to other disease states and immunological phenotypes. In vitro tests confirmed that three of the cytomegalovirus-associated TCR beta chains recognize cytomegalovirus antigens. Assigning TCR associations to individual alleles was difficult when HLA alleles, especially DR and DQ, strongly co-occurred. In a later analysis, the rate of TCR association differed among HLA loci, with DRB1 alleles having the most associated TCRs and HLA-C alleles having the fewest. Because HLA typing was missing for some donors at each locus, association tests included only the typed subset. The only immune exposure information available for the cohort was CMV serostatus. In the study, about 150 TCR beta chains were listed as associated with cytomegalovirus. The 87-base-pair reads could not distinguish some IMGT-functional V segments, including TRBV6-2 and TRBV6-3, so those segments were excluded. A further reported finding was that TCR beta sequences accurately predicted the HLA-A and HLA-B alleles for most subjects in the first cohort. While some public TCRs were present in many individuals, most TCR sequences turned up only very rarely across donors. In a later genetic analysis, fewer N-insertions in productive TCRs were reported among donors in an Asian-associated ancestry cluster than the roughly 700-donor mean. In a later analysis, HLA-associated TCR beta chains were found to be more clonally expanded and to have lower generation probabilities than equally common non-associated chains.

Libraries were prepared through the immunoSEQ multiplex PCR assay. For the multiplex PCR, a mixture combining 60 forward primers for TCR Vbeta segments and 13 reverse primers for TCR Jbeta segments was used. Amplification of the CDR3 region of rearranged TCR beta genes was performed with a multiplex PCR assay on genomic DNA. On the Illumina HiSeq System, the amplified TCR beta libraries were sequenced as 87-base-pair reads. As for the original processing: A later analysis tallied some 79 million unique TCR beta chains across the 666 repertoires, and approximately 11 million of those chains were shared by two or more donors. To remove PCR and sequencing errors, raw reads were error-corrected and collapsed into unique sequences using a nearest-neighbor algorithm that merged closely related sequences. To assign V, D and J gene segments, CDR3 sequences were aligned to IMGT reference sequences. Each retained sequence needed at least a six-nucleotide match to both a V gene segment and a J gene segment. Rearrangements were called productive when the CDR3 lacked stop codons and stayed in frame with V and J; all others were non-productive. Following IMGT convention, CDR3 was defined as the stretch from the second conserved V-encoded cysteine up to the conserved J-encoded phenylalanine. In an earlier analysis of 500 to 650 of the donors, sequences lacking an unambiguous match to a single V gene segment were excluded. An earlier analysis of 587 of the donors classified V segments as functional when productive rearrangements were above 56.7% and as segregating when the standard deviation between donors was above 5%. A statistical classification framework was built to diagnose cytomegalovirus status from the catalog of TCR beta chain sequences. A later analysis assigned V and J genes by comparing TCR nucleotide sequences with IMGT/GENE-DB human TR gene sequences. Using the TCRdist pipeline, a later analysis assigned CDR3 sequences along with most-parsimonious VDJ recombination scenarios. A later analysis defined each TCR beta chain by its CDR3 amino acid sequence plus V-gene family, and excluded reads lacking a unique V-gene family. A later analysis removed 592 highly shared, low-generation-probability nucleotide sequences to deal with suspected cross-contamination and a sequencing artifact. In a later analysis, a clonal expansion index for each public chain was calculated from normalized within-repertoire ranks of inferred template counts. A later analysis computed generation probabilities with a VDJ recombination model fitted to out-of-frame rearrangements, and checked the results against IGoR. In a later analysis, hypergeometric tests were used to score TCR-TCR, TCR-HLA and TCR-CMV co-occurrence, with a repertoire-size bias correction applied to TCR pairs. In a later analysis, false discovery rates were estimated by permuting HLA or CMV assignments 20 times. In a later analysis, co-occurring TCRs were grouped with DBSCAN, and TCRdist sequence similarity was added when clustering was performed within HLA-allele-positive subsets. Co-occurrence clustering excluded repertoires with fewer than 30,000 or more than 120,000 public chains, plus five with anomalous nucleotide sharing. TCRdb's version of the immuneACCESS table is confined to in-frame rearrangements and falls short of the full clone set. An unresolved V gene accounts for under half of the shortfall where checked; the remainder is of unknown origin. V and J calls and clone size are as listed in that table; D and trimming were resolved from the DNA. The table for this sample lists about 140,000 clones; about a tenth of them were counted only once. 1.8% of the sample is in the top ten clones.

The source material was PBMCs. Here the chain combines TRBV9 and TRBJ2-5, and perhaps TRBD1 as D gene, on 5 matching bases. The TCR originated in a male donor in good health and CMV-seronegative. CDR3 loop: CASSPRQGETQYF. At the DNA level, the sequence is TGTGCCAGCAGCCCCCGGCAGGGTGAGACCCAGTACTTC.